This T cell receptor beta chain was captured in a study of cytomegalovirus exposure and HLA in healthy donors. Study observations and caveats: In a later analysis, CMV-associated beta chains were mostly HLA-associated, it appeared. Several top significant clusters appeared, in a later analysis, to be linked to common viral pathogens.

As concerns this clone: Its antigen is unknown.

The PCR had 60 Vbeta and 13 Jbeta primers. TCRdb keeps only in-frame clones here, not all; method: immunoSEQ multiplex PCR. Of roughly 160,000 clones in the sample, roughly 80% were seen once. Germline V gives CDR1 GTSNPN, CDR2 SVGIG (reference sequence). The CDR3 has 15 amino acids. V was clipped by 3 bases and J by 4 bases, with 18 bases between them. The TCR comes from a man over 45 in good health and CMV-seropositive. The chain carries TRBV30 and TRBJ1-2, with D perhaps matching TRBD1 (6 bases). The sequenced sample was PBMCs. As DNA, the CDR3 is TGTGCCTGGAGCCTTTCAACAGGGTTTGGCTATGGCTACACCTTC. Translated, it gives CAWSLSTGFGYGYTF.